These 14 T cell receptor beta chains came from one sample sequenced in a study of T cells after yellow fever vaccination. TCRdb re-derived calls from the 5' RACE reads in MiXCR, one entry per CDR3 protein. Found here are over 130,000 distinct CDR3 sequences, roughly 8% of them singletons; the top ten hold 0.55% to 0.9%. The source material was CD4+ T cells sorted from PBMCs, sampled 5 days after the yellow fever booster vaccination. These receptor sequences come from a man aged 25-45 years who received the YFV17D yellow fever vaccine.

This clonotype was observed many times. The chain carries TRBV29-1 and TRBJ1-2; the match to TRBD1 covers 7 bases. This CDR3 contains 13 residues. The germline gives CDR1 SQVTM, CDR2 ANQGSEA. Trimming took 8 bases from V and 8 from J; bases not matched to a gene: 14. The CDR3 here is CSTRLTGLLGYTF. The CDR3 DNA reads TGCAGCACACGGTTGACAGGGTTGTTGGGCTACACCTTC.

This clonotype was counted many times. The V call is TRBV5-1, the J call TRBJ2-1, with 9 bases identical to TRBD2. Germline lookup yields CDR1 SGHRS and CDR2 YFSETQ. V dropped 7 bases and J dropped 2; count of bases not matched to a gene: 13. CDR3 length: 17 residues. CDR3 in DNA: TGCGCCAGCCTCCCGGGGGGAGCGGGAGGCGCCTACAATGAGCAGTTCTTC. Encoded protein: CASLPGGAGGAYNEQFF. Variable domain in full (rest from reference TRBV5-1 and TRBJ2-1): KAGVTQTPRYLIKTRGQQVTLSCSPISGHRSVSWYQQTPGQGLQFLFEYFSETQRNKGNFPGRFSGRQFSNSRSEMNVSTLELGDSALYLCASLPGGAGGAYNEQFFGPGTRLTVL.

For this clonotype: A read error is possible here, since a much larger clone lies one base away. This chain connects TRBV9 to TRBJ2-3; D gene uncertain. CDR1 and CDR2 from the germline V gene are SGDLS and YYNGEE. CDR3 length equals 12 residues. The CDR3 is CPSSVEVDTQYF. The CDR3 nucleotides are TGTCCCAGCAGCGTAGAGGTAGATACGCAGTATTTT.

At least ten counts were recorded for this clonotype. Germline and junction disagree at one end, which may indicate a read error. V gene TRBV28 combines with J gene TRBJ2-7; D perhaps matches TRBD2 (6 bases). CDR3 length: 12 amino acids. Germline CDR1 is MDHEN and CDR2 is SYDVKM. The CDR3 DNA reads TGTGCCAGCAGTTTAGGGACTCCAGCAACCCACTTC. It specifies CASSLGTPATHF.

Of note for this clonotype: A much larger clone lies a single base off, so this may be a read error. CDR3 DNA: TGTGCTGGGGGCCTTAGCACAGATACGCAGTATTTT. This codes for CAGGLSTDTQYF. The V and J genes are TRBV7-9 and TRBJ2-3; possible D gene TRBD1, 6 bases. CDR1 and CDR2 from the germline V gene are SEHNR and FQNEAQ (reference sequence). This CDR3 is 12 amino acids long.

For this clonotype: It may be a read error: a sequence one base away is much more abundant. This chain joins TRBV28 and TRBJ2-5; D remains unclear. From germline, CDR1 is MDHEN and CDR2 SYDVKM. Trimming stripped 5 bases from V and 2 bases from J, with 9 bases between. This CDR3 is 13 amino acids long. CDR3 nucleotides: TGTGCCAGCAGTATAATAGATCAAGAGACCCAGTACTTC. Translated: CASSIIDQETQYF.

This clonotype was counted at least ten times. This sequence joins TRBV29-1 and TRBJ2-2; 9 bases are shared with TRBD2. This CDR3 has 13 residues. J gave up 6 bases and V 4 bases, and 3 bases lay outside the gene matches. Germline V gives CDR1 SQVTM, CDR2 ANQGSEA. CDR3 DNA: TGCAGCGTTGGTAGCGGGAGTGCCGGGGAGCTGTTTTTT. Translation: CSVGSGSAGELFF.

This clonotype came up many times. The gene calls are TRBV19 and TRBJ2-1; possible D gene TRBD2, 5 bases. Per germline, CDR1 LNHDA and CDR2 SQIVND (reference sequence). V lost 3 bases and J lost 4, with 16 bases in between. This CDR3 spans 16 amino acids. CDR3 region: CASSIWPPRGYNEQFF. CDR3 sequence (DNA): TGTGCCAGTAGTATTTGGCCCCCCCGCGGGTACAATGAGCAGTTCTTC. Filled out from reference TRBV19 and TRBJ2-1, the complete variable domain reads DGGITQSPKYLFRKEGQNVTLSCEQNLNHDAMYWYRQDPGQGLRLIYYSQIVNDFQKGDIAEGYSVSREKKESFPLTVTSAQKNPTAFYLCASSIWPPRGYNEQFFGPGTRLTVL.

This clonotype has at least ten counts. CDR3 DNA: TGTGCCAGCAGCTTATCCAGTAACACTGAAGCTTTCTTT. Translating it yields CASSLSSNTEAFF. The chain combines TRBV7-9 with TRBJ1-1; D unclear. Trimming stripped 2 bases from V and 2 bases from J, with 6 bases between. CDR3 length equals 13 residues. Germline CDR1 and CDR2: SEHNR and FQNEAQ (reference sequence).

This clonotype was picked up many times. The rearrangement uses TRBV20-1 and TRBJ2-1; 10 nucleotides agree with TRBD2. CDR1 and CDR2 from the germline V gene are DFQATT and SNEGSKA (reference sequence). With V trimmed by 5 bases and J by 7 bases, 11 bases remained unmatched. The CDR3 has 15 amino acids. DNA for the CDR3: TGCAGTGCTCACCTACGTCAACTAGCGGGAAATGAGCAGTTCTTC. As protein: CSAHLRQLAGNEQFF.

On this clonotype: This may stem from a read error, because a much larger clone lies one nucleotide away. The V call is TRBV5-1, the J call TRBJ2-1, with D hard to call. Germline CDR1 SGHRS, CDR2 YFSETQ. CDR3 length equals 14 residues. Trimming pared 0 bases from V and 8 bases from J, leaving 12 bases between. The CDR3 sequence is CASSLAPTRDEQFF. The CDR3 region has the DNA TGCGCCAGCAGCTTGGCCCCAACAAGGGATGAGCAGTTCTTC.

This clonotype was seen at least ten times. The chain combines TRBV6-1 with TRBJ2-7, with 11 positions matching TRBD1. With V trimmed by 6 bases and J by 2 bases, 6 bases remained unmatched. The germline V gene encodes CDR1 MNHNS and CDR2 SASEGT. This CDR3 region has 15 residues. The chain's CDR3 is CASSDGQGATYEQYF. The CDR3, as DNA: TGTGCCAGCAGCGATGGACAGGGGGCAACCTACGAGCAGTACTTC.

This clonotype was detected many times. The chain links TRBV6-1 to TRBJ2-5; TRBD2 is a possible D gene (5 bases). V gave up 5 bases and J gave up 0 bases, with 19 bases separating them. The germline CDR1 and CDR2 sequences are MNHNS and SASEGT. CDR3 length: 17 amino acids. Here the CDR3 DNA reads TGTGCCAGCAGTAAGACCCGAACTAGAAGGTACCAAGAGACCCAGTACTTC. Translation gives CASSKTRTRRYQETQYF.

This sequence joins TRBV5-4 and TRBJ1-1; no clear D gene. Trimming took off 0 bases at V and 0 bases at J, with 6 bases between the two ends. Germline V lookup: CDR1 SGHNT, CDR2 YYREEE (reference sequence). This CDR3 comprises 14 residues. This chain's CDR3 is CASSLDAVNTEAFF. CDR3 DNA: TGTGCCAGCAGCTTGGACGCGGTGAACACTGAAGCTTTCTTT.